This T cell receptor beta chain was captured in a study of blood T cell repertoires in COVID-19. As for the study in general: The study drew acute and convalescent COVID-19 samples from the United States, Italy and Spain.

Libraries were prepared by immunoSEQ multiplex PCR; TCRdb keeps only in-frame clonotypes and omits some of them. The data hold almost 350,000 clones, with about 92% observed a single time. V was clipped by 2 bases and J by 0 bases, with 8 bases between them. This CDR3 contains 14 residues. CDR1 and CDR2 (germline): SGHVS, FQNEAQ. This TCR was sampled from a woman between 55 and 75 years old with COVID-19, enrolled during active disease. Material for sequencing was peripheral blood. The gene calls are TRBV7-8 and TRBJ2-7; D might be TRBD1 (6 bases). The CDR3 bases are TGTGCCAGCAGCTTACAGGGGATCTCCTACGAGCAGTACTTC. Translated, it gives CASSLQGISYEQYF.